This TCR beta chain was captured in a study of T-cell memory formation after mild COVID-19. Study-wide results and limits: Contracting CD4+ clones sat mainly in CM and EM; CD8+ in EMRA.

TCRdb used MiXCR to reprocess the 5' RACE reads, holding one entry per CDR3 protein. Here the sample spans roughly 600,000 distinct CDR3 sequences, around 17% being singletons. On this clonotype: The antigen is unknown.

Germline V lookup: CDR1 SGHRS, CDR2 YFSETQ. CDR3 size: 15 residues. V was trimmed by 2 bases and J by 8 bases, leaving 17 bases between them. This TCR came from an adult woman who had mild COVID-19 (a few samples of this study predate the infection). Cell type and time point are not known. Sequencing was performed on PBMCs or a T cell subset sorted from them (not recorded which). The chain employs TRBV5-1 and TRBJ2-1, with D perhaps TRBD2 (7 bases). As DNA, the CDR3 is TGCGCCAGCAGCTTTTGGGGGGGCCGGGGAGATGAGCAGTTCTTC. It is translated as CASSFWGGRGDEQFF.